These 5 T cell receptor beta chains originate from one sample sequenced in a study of identical twins. One entry per CDR3 protein results from TCRdb running MiXCR on the 5' RACE reads. The sample comprises 700,000 or so distinct CDR3 sequences, approximately 22% of which are singletons, and roughly 4% rests with the top ten. The sample was also reused in another study, on T cells expressing NK-cell markers.

The sample comprised PBMCs. The receptor set was obtained from a woman under 30 in good health.

The V and J genes are TRBV20-1 and TRBJ2-3; perhaps TRBD2 as D (6 bases). The CDR3 runs to 13 residues. With 6 bases removed from V and 7 bases from J, the gap between germline ends came to 17 bases. Germline V gives CDR1 DFQATT, CDR2 SNEGSKA (reference sequence). The CDR3 sequence: CSARHSLANTQYF. CDR3 in DNA: TGCAGTGCACGACACTCCCTAGCGAATACGCAGTATTTT.

This clonotype was counted a few times. V and J are TRBV6-5 and TRBJ2-2, with D possibly being TRBD1 or TRBD2 (5 bases each). From germline, CDR1 is MNHEY and CDR2 SVGAGI. The CDR3 is made up of 15 amino acids. V dropped 2 bases and J dropped 6 bases, with 13 bases sitting between them. CDR3 DNA: TGTGCCAGCAGTTACGCGGGTTTGGGGCCCGGGGAGCTGTTTTTT. This encodes CASSYAGLGPGELFF.

This clonotype was observed many times. The chain uses TRBV20-1 and TRBJ2-7; TRBD1 agrees at 9 bases. Germline CDR1 DFQATT, CDR2 SNEGSKA (reference sequence). Trimming at V came to 5 bases and at J to 5 bases, leaving 10 bases not matched to a gene. The CDR3 is made up of 14 amino acids. CDR3 loop: CSAADRDRVNEQYF. CDR3 nucleotides: TGCAGTGCTGCTGACCGGGACAGGGTGAACGAGCAGTACTTC.

V gene TRBV7-9 combines with J gene TRBJ2-1; D assignment may be TRBD1 or TRBD2 (5 bases each). Germline V gene data show CDR1 as SEHNR and CDR2 as FQNEAQ (reference sequence). The CDR3 is 16 amino acids. V dropped 0 bases and J dropped 6 bases, with 15 bases sitting between them. CDR3 in DNA: TGTGCCAGCAGCTTAGCTGAAGGGGAGCGAGGCAATGAGCAGTTCTTC. Protein sequence: CASSLAEGERGNEQFF.

The chain uses TRBV9 and TRBJ2-5, with a tentative D call TRBD2 (6 bases). Germline loops: CDR1 SGDLS, CDR2 YYNGEE. CDR3 size: 15 residues. V was shortened by 4 bases and J by 3 bases, with 16 bases between the two germline ends. Here the CDR3 reads CASSPAPSAKETQYF. CDR3 DNA: TGTGCCAGCAGCCCAGCCCCTAGCGCCAAAGAGACCCAGTACTTC.